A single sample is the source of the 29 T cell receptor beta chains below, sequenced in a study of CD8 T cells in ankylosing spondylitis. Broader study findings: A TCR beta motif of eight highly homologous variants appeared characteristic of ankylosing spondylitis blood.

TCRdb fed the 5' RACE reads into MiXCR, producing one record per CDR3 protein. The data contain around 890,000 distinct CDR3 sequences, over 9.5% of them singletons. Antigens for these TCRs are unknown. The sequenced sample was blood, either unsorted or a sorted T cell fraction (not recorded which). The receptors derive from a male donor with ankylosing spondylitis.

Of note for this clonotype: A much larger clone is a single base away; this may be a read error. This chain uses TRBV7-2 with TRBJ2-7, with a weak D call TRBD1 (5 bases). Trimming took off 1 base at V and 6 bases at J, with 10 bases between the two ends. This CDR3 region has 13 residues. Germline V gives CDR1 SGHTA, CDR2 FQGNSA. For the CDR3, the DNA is TGTGCCAGCAGCTTAGTGGTGGGGCTCGAGCAGTACTTC. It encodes CASSLVVGLEQYF.

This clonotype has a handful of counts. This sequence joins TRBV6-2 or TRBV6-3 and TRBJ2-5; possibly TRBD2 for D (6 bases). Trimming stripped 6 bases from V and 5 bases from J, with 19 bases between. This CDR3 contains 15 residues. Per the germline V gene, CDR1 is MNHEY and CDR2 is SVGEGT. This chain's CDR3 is CASSLLGGRTETQYF. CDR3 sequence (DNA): TGTGCCAGCAGCCTACTGGGGGGTCGCACGGAGACCCAGTACTTC.

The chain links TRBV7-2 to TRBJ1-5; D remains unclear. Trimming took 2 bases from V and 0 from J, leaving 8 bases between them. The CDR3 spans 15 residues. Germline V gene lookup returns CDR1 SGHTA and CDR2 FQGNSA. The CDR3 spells CASSLWAASNQPQHF. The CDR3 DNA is TGTGCCAGCAGCTTATGGGCAGCTAGCAATCAGCCCCAGCATTTT.

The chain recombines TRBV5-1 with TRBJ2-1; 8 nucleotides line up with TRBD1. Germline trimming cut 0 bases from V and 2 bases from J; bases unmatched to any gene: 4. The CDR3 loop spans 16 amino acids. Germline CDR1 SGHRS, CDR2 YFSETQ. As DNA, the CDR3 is TGCGCCAGCAGCTTGGGACAGGGGCCTGCCTACAATGAGCAGTTCTTC. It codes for CASSLGQGPAYNEQFF.

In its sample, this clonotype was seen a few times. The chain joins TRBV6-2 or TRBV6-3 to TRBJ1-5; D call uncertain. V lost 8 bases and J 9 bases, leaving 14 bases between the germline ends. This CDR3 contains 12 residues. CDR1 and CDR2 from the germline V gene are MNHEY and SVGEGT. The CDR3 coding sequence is TGTGCCAGCGCGAAGGCGGCCGGGCCCCAGCATTTT. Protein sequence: CASAKAAGPQHF.

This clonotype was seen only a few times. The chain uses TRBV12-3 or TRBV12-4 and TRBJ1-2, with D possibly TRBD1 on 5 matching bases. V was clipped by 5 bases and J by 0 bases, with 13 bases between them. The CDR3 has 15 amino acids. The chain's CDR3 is CASSPNLQANYGYTF. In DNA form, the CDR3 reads TGTGCCAGCAGTCCGAACTTACAGGCTAACTATGGCTACACCTTC.

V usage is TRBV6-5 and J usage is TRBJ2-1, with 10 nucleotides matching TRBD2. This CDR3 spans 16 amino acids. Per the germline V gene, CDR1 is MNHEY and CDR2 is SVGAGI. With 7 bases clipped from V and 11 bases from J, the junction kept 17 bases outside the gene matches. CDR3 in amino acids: CASTSLGKREGLKQFF. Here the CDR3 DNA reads TGTGCCAGCACTTCCCTGGGGAAGCGGGAGGGCCTTAAGCAGTTCTTC.

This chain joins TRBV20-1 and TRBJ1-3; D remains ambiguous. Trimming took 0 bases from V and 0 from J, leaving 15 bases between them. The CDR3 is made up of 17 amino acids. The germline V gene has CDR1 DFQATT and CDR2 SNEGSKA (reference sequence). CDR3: CSARDGERALSGNTIYF. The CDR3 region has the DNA TGCAGTGCTAGAGATGGGGAGAGGGCCCTCTCTGGAAACACCATATATTTT.

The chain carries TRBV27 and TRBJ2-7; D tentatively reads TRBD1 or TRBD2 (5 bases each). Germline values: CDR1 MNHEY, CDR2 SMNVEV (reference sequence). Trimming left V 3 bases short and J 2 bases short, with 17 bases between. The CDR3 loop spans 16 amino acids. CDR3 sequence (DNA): TGTGCCAGCAGTTTCTGGTCATCCTCGGGGCCCTACGAGCAGTACTTC. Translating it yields CASSFWSSSGPYEQYF.

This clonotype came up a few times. DNA for the CDR3: TGTGCCAGCAAGGCAGCATCAGATACGCAGTATTTT. Its translation: CASKAASDTQYF. The chain employs TRBV5-4 and TRBJ2-3; D remains ambiguous. Germline CDR1 reads SGHNT; CDR2 reads YYREEE (reference sequence). This CDR3 region has 12 residues. The V and J ends lost 6 bases and 4 bases respectively, with 9 bases between them.

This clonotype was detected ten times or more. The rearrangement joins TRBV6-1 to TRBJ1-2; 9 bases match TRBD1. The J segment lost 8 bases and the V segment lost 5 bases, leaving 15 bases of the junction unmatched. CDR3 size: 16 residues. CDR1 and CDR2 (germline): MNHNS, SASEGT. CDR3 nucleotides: TGTGCCAGCAGTCCTTGGGCCAGACAGGGGGGGCGAGGCTACACCTTC. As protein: CASSPWARQGGRGYTF.

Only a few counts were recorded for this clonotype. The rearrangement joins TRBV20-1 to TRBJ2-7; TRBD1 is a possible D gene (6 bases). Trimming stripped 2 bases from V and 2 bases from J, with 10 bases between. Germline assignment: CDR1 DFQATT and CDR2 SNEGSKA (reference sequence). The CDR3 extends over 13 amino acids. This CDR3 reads CSARWQGPYEQYF. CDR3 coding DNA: TGCAGTGCTAGATGGCAGGGGCCCTACGAGCAGTACTTC.

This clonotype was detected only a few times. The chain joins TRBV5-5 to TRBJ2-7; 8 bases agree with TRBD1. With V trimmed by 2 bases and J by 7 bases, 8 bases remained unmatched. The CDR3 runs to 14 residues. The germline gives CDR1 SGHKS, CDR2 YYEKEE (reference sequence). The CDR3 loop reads CASSLTGGQSEQYF. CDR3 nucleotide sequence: TGTGCCAGCAGCTTAACAGGGGGACAGTCTGAGCAGTACTTC. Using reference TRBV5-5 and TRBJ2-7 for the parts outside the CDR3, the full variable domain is DAGVTQSPTHLIKTRGQQVTLRCSPISGHKSVSWYQQVLGQGPQFIFQYYEKEERGRGNFPDRFSARQFPNYSSELNVNALLLGDSALYLCASSLTGGQSEQYFGPGTRLTVT.

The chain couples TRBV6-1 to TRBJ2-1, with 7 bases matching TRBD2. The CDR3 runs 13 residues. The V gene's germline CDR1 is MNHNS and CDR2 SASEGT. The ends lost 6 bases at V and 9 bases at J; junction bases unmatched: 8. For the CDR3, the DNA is TGTGCCAGCAGGGCGGGGAGGGTGACTGAGCAGTTCTTC. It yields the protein CASRAGRVTEQFF.

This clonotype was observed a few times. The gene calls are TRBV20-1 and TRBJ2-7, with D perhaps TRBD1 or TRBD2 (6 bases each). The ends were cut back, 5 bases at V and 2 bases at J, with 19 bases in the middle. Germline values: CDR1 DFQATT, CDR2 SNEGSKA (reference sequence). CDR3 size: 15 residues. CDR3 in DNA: TGCAGTGCTGGGGGGCCGGGACACGCAACCTACGAGCAGTACTTC. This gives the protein CSAGGPGHATYEQYF.

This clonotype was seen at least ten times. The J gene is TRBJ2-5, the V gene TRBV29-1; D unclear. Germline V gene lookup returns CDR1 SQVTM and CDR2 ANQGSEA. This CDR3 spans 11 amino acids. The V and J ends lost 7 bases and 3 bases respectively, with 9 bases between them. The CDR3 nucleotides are TGCAGCGCGGACGAGAAAGAGACCCAGTACTTC. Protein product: CSADEKETQYF.

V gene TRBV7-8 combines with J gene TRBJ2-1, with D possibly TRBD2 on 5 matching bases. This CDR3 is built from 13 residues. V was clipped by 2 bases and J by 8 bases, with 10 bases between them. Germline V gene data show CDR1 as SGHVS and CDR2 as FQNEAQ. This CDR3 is CASSLTVGDEQFF. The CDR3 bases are TGTGCCAGCAGCTTAACGGTCGGGGATGAGCAGTTCTTC.

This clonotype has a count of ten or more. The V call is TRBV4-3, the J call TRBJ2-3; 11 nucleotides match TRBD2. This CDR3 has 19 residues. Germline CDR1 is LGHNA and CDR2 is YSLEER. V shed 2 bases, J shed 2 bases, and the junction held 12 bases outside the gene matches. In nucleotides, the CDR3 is TGCGCCAGCAGCCAATATGCTAGCGGGGGGACGGGGAACACAGATACGCAGTATTTT. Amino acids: CASSQYASGGTGNTDTQYF.

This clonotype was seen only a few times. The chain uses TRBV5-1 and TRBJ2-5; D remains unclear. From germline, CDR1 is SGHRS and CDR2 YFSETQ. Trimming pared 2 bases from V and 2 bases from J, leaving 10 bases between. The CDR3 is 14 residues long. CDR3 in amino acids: CASSFGPGQETQYF. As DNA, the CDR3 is TGCGCCAGCAGCTTTGGGCCAGGTCAAGAGACCCAGTACTTC. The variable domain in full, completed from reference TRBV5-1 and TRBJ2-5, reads KAGVTQTPRYLIKTRGQQVTLSCSPISGHRSVSWYQQTPGQGLQFLFEYFSETQRNKGNFPGRFSGRQFSNSRSEMNVSTLELGDSALYLCASSFGPGQETQYFGPGTRLLVL.

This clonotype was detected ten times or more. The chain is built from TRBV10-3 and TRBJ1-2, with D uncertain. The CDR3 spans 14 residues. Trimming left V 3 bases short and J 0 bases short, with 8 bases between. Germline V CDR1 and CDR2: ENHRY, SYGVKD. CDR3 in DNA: TGTGCCATCAGTGAAACAATCACTAACTATGGCTACACCTTC. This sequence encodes CAISETITNYGYTF.

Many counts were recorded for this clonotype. The CDR3 nucleotides are TGCAGTGCGCTAGAGTTAGCAGATACGCAGTATTTT. Translating gives CSALELADTQYF. The J gene is TRBJ2-3, the V gene TRBV20-1; D is ambiguous. This CDR3 comprises 12 residues. Per germline, CDR1 DFQATT and CDR2 SNEGSKA (reference sequence). Trimming stripped 6 bases from V and 4 bases from J, with 11 bases between.

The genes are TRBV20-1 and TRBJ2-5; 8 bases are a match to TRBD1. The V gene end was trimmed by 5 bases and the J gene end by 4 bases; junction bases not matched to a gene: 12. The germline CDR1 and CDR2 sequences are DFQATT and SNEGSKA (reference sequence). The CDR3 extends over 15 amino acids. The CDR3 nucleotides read TGCAGTGCTCTCCCAGGGACAGGAAAGGCAGAGACCCAGTACTTC. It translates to CSALPGTGKAETQYF.

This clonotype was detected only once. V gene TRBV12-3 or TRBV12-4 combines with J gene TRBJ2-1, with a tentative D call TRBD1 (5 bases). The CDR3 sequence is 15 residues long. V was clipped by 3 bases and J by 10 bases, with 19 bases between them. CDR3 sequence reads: CASSLVTEPFREQFF. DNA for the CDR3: TGTGCCAGCAGTTTGGTGACAGAGCCCTTCAGGGAGCAGTTCTTC.

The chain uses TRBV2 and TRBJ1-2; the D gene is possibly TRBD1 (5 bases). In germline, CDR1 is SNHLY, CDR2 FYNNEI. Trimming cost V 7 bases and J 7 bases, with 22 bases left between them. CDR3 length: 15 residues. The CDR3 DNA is TGTGCCAGCACCGAACTCGCTACGGGGCGAGTTGGCTACACCTTC. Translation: CASTELATGRVGYTF.

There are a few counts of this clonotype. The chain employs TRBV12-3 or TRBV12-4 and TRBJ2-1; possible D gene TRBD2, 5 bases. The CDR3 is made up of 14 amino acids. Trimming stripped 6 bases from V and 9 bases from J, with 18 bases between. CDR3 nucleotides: TGTGCCAGCAGCCTACTGACTATTCTCGGTGAGCAGTTCTTC. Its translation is CASSLLTILGEQFF.

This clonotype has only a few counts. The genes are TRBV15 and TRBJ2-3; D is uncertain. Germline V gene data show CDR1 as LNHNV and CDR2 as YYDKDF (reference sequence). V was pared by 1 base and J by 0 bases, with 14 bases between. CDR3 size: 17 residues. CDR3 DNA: TGTGCCACCAGCAGAGCCCCCCCCGGTTCTAGCACAGATACGCAGTATTTT. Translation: CATSRAPPGSSTDTQYF.

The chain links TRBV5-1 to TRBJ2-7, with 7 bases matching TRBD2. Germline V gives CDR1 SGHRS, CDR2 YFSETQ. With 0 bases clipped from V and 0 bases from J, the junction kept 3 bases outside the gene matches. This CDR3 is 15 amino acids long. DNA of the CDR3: TGCGCCAGCAGCTTGGTGGTAGCGGGCTCCTACGAGCAGTACTTC. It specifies CASSLVVAGSYEQYF.

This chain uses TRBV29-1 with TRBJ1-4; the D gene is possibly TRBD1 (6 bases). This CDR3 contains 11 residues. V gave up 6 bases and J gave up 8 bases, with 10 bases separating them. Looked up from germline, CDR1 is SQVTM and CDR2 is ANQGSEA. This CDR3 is CSVWTEEKLFF. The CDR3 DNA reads TGCAGCGTATGGACAGAGGAAAAACTGTTTTTT. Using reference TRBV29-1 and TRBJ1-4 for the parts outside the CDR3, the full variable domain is SAVISQKPSRDICQRGTSLTIQCQVDSQVTMMFWYRQQPGQSLTLIATANQGSEATYESGFVIDKFPISRPNLTFSTLTVSNMSPEDSSIYLCSVWTEEKLFFGSGTQLSVL.

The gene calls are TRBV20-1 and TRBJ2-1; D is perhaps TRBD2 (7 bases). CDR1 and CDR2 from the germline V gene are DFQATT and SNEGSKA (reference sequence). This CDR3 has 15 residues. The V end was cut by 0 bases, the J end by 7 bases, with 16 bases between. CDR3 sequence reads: CSARDSRGAGNEQFF. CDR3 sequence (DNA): TGCAGTGCTAGAGATTCCCGGGGGGCGGGGAATGAGCAGTTCTTC.